This T cell receptor (beta chain) is from a study of CD8 T cells in ankylosing spondylitis (dated by TCRdb to about 2017). Study-level background: The study set out to find disease-linked TCR variants by profiling T cell receptor beta repertoires in ankylosing spondylitis patients and healthy donors. Peripheral blood samples were taken, and synovial fluid was additionally collected from ankylosing spondylitis patients. The full study cohort was made up of about 25 ankylosing spondylitis patients and roughly 98 healthy donors. Summary of the overall study and its limitations: The disease-linked clones had a CD8+ phenotype and were found at relatively low frequencies in peripheral blood. A TCR beta motif of several highly homologous amino acid variants appeared characteristic of blood from ankylosing spondylitis patients. Some motif variants had previously been reported in the synovial fluid and blood of reactive arthritis patients, which suggests shared mechanisms of disease initiation. Significant enrichment of the disease-linked clones was reported in matched synovial fluid samples from ankylosing spondylitis patients.

The listed sequencing device is Illumina HiSeq 2500. Quantitative 5'-RACE with molecular barcodes was the method used to prepare the TCR beta libraries. The authors' pipeline ran thus. Disease-linked TCR variants were identified with a new computational method built on a probabilistic model of VDJ rearrangement. The public reads were reprocessed in TCRdb via fastp at Q25 and MiXCR, keeping in-frame beta chains. Identical CDR3 proteins give one entry, which carries the most common genes and DNA. The authors' filters were not applied to this entry. The sample yields about 800,000 distinct CDR3 sequences; 10% to 15% were counted once. The ten top clones hold 0.51% of the sample. This clonotype was observed a handful of times. Its cognate antigen has yet to be identified. No base-level quality is on record; no much larger clone is a single base apart. The sequence was obtained from a male donor with ankylosing spondylitis. Sequencing was carried out using blood, either unsorted or a sorted T cell fraction (not recorded which).

This receptor has the CDR3 CSASIGRNEKLFF. The nucleotide sequence reads as follows: TGCAGTGCTAGTATAGGGAGGAATGAAAAACTGTTTTTT. The chain is encoded by TRBV20-1 joined to TRBJ1-4; no D gene is confidently identified. Measured from the cysteine to the phenylalanine, the CDR3 is 13 residues long. The read is trimmed to its CDR3 DNA, 39 bases read in frame from base 1. The junction carries 10 bases between V and J, which are trimmed by 3 bases and 5 bases respectively. From the germline V gene (reference sequence), CDR1 is DFQATT and CDR2 is SNEGSKA.